This is a list of T cell receptor beta chains from one sample in a study of neurological immune-mediated disorders. MiXCR, applied by TCRdb to the 5' RACE reads, yields one record per CDR3 protein. Of about 70,000 distinct CDR3 sequences detected, 4.8% appear once; the ten largest clones hold roughly 2.4%. The sample comprised PBMCs. Receptor source: a woman between 65 and 79 years old with multiple sclerosis. Both conserved end residues are part of each CDR3. D genes are given only for firm matches. Only some rows state a clone size, as once, few, many or a class for expanded clones.

j_call,clone_size,v_call,d_call,cdr3_nt,cdr3_aa
TRBJ2-7,many,TRBV5-1,-,TGCGCCAGCAGCACCCCACCGACTGGAGAGCAGTACTTC,CASSTPPTGEQYF
TRBJ2-2,-,TRBV20-1,TRBD1,TGCAGTGCTCCTCGCTCCGGGACAGGGAACACCGGGGAGCTGTTTTTT,CSAPRSGTGNTGELFF
TRBJ2-2,many,TRBV5-1,-,TGCGCCAGCAGGGTCGGATCGAACACCGGGGAGCTGTTTTTT,CASRVGSNTGELFF
TRBJ2-2,few,TRBV7-2,TRBD2,TGTGCCAGCAGCCCCGGGGGGACCGGGGAGCTGTTTTTT,CASSPGGTGELFF
TRBJ2-3,many,TRBV7-6,TRBD2,TGTGCCAGCAGCTTAGGACTAGCGGGAGGGCCAGATACGCAGTATTTT,CASSLGLAGGPDTQYF
TRBJ1-5,many,TRBV12-3/TRBV12-4,-,TGTGCCAGCAGTGTTGGTGGCAATCAGCCCCAGCATTTT,CASSVGGNQPQHF
TRBJ2-1,many,TRBV7-2,-,TGTGCCAGCAGCTTAGGGCCCGGGAGATCCTACAATGAGCAGTTCTTC,CASSLGPGRSYNEQFF
TRBJ1-5,-,TRBV12-3/TRBV12-4,-,TGTGCCAGCAGCAACCCGGGGCAGCCCCAGCATTTT,CASSNPGQPQHF
TRBJ2-4,many,TRBV29-1,-,TGCAGCGTTGGGGGGTTAGCCAAAAACATTCAGTACTTC,CSVGGLAKNIQYF
TRBJ2-1,many,TRBV9,TRBD2,TGTGCCAGCAGCTCCTCTAGCGGGACCTACAATGAGCAGTTCTTC,CASSSSSGTYNEQFF
TRBJ2-3,few,TRBV5-1,-,TGCGCCAGCAGCTCCTACAGGGTTCGGGATACGCAGTATTTT,CASSSYRVRDTQYF
TRBJ1-1,-,TRBV19,-,TGTGCCAGTAGTATCCCCGACAGCATGAACACTGAAGCTTTCTTT,CASSIPDSMNTEAFF
TRBJ1-1,many,TRBV30,TRBD1,TGTGCCTGGAGTACACAGGGGGGTACTGAAGCTTTCTTT,CAWSTQGGTEAFF
TRBJ2-2,many,TRBV7-2,-,TGTGCCAGCACCCTAGGGGCGGGACCGTACACCGGGGAGCTGTTTTTT,CASTLGAGPYTGELFF
TRBJ1-1,few,TRBV7-9,-,TGTGCCAGCAGCTTAAGCCCCCGAGAGTTTGAAGCTTTCTTT,CASSLSPREFEAFF
TRBJ2-5,many,TRBV7-6,-,TGTGCCAGCAGCCCTACTTGGCAGACAGAGACCCAGTACTTC,CASSPTWQTETQYF
TRBJ2-3,few,TRBV21-1,-,TGTGCCAGCAGCAGAGGGCCGTTTACGCAGTATTTT,CASSRGPFTQYF
TRBJ1-2,many,TRBV3-1,-,TGTGCCAGCAGCCAAATTGGCAACTATGGCTACACCTTC,CASSQIGNYGYTF
TRBJ1-6,-,TRBV11-2,-,TGTGCCAGCACCGCGGGCCCCTCCTATAATTCACCCCTCCACTTT,CASTAGPSYNSPLHF
TRBJ1-2,many,TRBV5-1,TRBD1,TGCGCCAGCAGCTTGGAGGGGGACAGCTATGGCTACACCTTC,CASSLEGDSYGYTF
TRBJ2-3,many,TRBV12-3/TRBV12-4,-,TGTGCCAGCACCCTAGCAGATACGCAGTATTTT,CASTLADTQYF
TRBJ2-2,many,TRBV6-5,-,TGTGCCAGCAGTTTTAATGGTGGGACCGGGGAGCTGTTTTTT,CASSFNGGTGELFF
TRBJ1-4,many,TRBV18,TRBD1,TGTGCCAGCTCGCCCGACAGGGGGCCGAATGAAAAACTGTTTTTT,CASSPDRGPNEKLFF
TRBJ2-4,many,TRBV20-1,-,TGCAGTGCTAGGGGCCAGGGACGAAACATTCAGTACTTC,CSARGQGRNIQYF
TRBJ2-4,few,TRBV2,TRBD1,TGTGCCAGCGAGGGAGGGACAGGGGGGACCAAAAACATTCAGTACTTC,CASEGGTGGTKNIQYF
TRBJ2-7,many,TRBV20-1,TRBD1,TGCAGTCCCCGAGACAGGGAGAACTACGAGCAGTACTTC,CSPRDRENYEQYF
TRBJ2-3,-,TRBV27,TRBD2,TGTGCCAGCAGGGGACTAACTAGCACAGATACGCAGTATTTT,CASRGLTSTDTQYF
TRBJ2-1,many,TRBV10-1,TRBD2,TGCGCCAGCAGTCCAAGGACTAGCGGGAGCAATGAGCAGTTCTTC,CASSPRTSGSNEQFF
TRBJ2-7,-,TRBV12-3/TRBV12-4,-,TGTGCCAGCAGGGCTCTGGGCTACGAGCAGTACTTC,CASRALGYEQYF
TRBJ2-1,many,TRBV29-1,TRBD2,TGCAGTTGTACTACGGGACTAGCGGGCAATGAGCAGTTCTTC,CSCTTGLAGNEQFF
TRBJ2-6,many,TRBV5-1,TRBD1,TGCGCCAGCAGCTTGGGGACAGGGGTGTCTGGGGCCAACGTCCTGACTTTC,CASSLGTGVSGANVLTF
TRBJ2-5,few,TRBV7-2,-,TGTGCCAGCAGCTTAGTTAGGGAAGAGACCCAGTACTTC,CASSLVREETQYF
TRBJ2-1,many,TRBV20-1,TRBD1,TGCAGTGCGGTCCGGGACAGCCGTAAAACCCCCTTCTTC,CSAVRDSRKTPFF
TRBJ2-7,many,TRBV10-3,-,TGTGCCATCAGTGAGCGCCGGGGAGAGCAGTACTTC,CAISERRGEQYF
TRBJ1-1,many,TRBV20-1,-,TGCAGTGCTAGAGATCGTGCCCAGAACACTGAAGCTTTCTTT,CSARDRAQNTEAFF
TRBJ2-6,many,TRBV29-1,TRBD1,TGCAGCGTTGCGGACAGGGGTTCTGGGGCCAACGTCCTGACTTTC,CSVADRGSGANVLTF
TRBJ2-7,many,TRBV7-2,TRBD2,TGTGCCAGCAGCTTAGCTTCGAGCGGGGCTCCCTACGAGCAGTACTTC,CASSLASSGAPYEQYF
TRBJ1-5,many,TRBV20-1,-,TGCAGTGCTAGGCGGGACACTTTCACAGATCATTTT,CSARRDTFTDHF
TRBJ2-7,many,TRBV6-6,TRBD2,TGTGCCAGCAGTCTCGGGACTAGCGGGATCCTCTACGAGCAGTACTTC,CASSLGTSGILYEQYF
TRBJ2-1,many,TRBV20-1,-,TGCAGTGCCGACGGGAACAGCCAAGTCTACAATGAGCAGTTCTTC,CSADGNSQVYNEQFF
TRBJ2-7,-,TRBV5-1,-,TGCGCCAGCAGAGGCACCTACGAGCAGTACTTC,CASRGTYEQYF
TRBJ2-7,many,TRBV7-2,TRBD1,TGTGCCAGCAGCCAGGACAGGGAGAGGACCTACGAGCAGTACTTC,CASSQDRERTYEQYF
TRBJ2-5,many,TRBV2,TRBD2,TGTGCCAGCAGTTTACCGGGACTAGCAATAGTAGAGACCCAGTACTTC,CASSLPGLAIVETQYF
TRBJ1-4,many,TRBV7-2,-,TGTGCCAGCAGCTTAGAGGGCAGGGTTAATGAAAAACTGTTTTTT,CASSLEGRVNEKLFF
TRBJ2-1,many,TRBV29-1,-,TGCAGCGTTGACGATCCTGAGAGAAAGCAGTTCTTC,CSVDDPERKQFF
TRBJ1-2,many,TRBV5-6,-,TGTGCCAGCAGCTTGGGGGTTACGGGCTACACCTTC,CASSLGVTGYTF
TRBJ2-7,many,TRBV12-5,-,TGTGCTAGTGCGATTGGTAGCCCCGGGCCTTACGAGCAGTACTTC,CASAIGSPGPYEQYF
TRBJ2-6,many,TRBV7-8,-,TGTGCCAGCAGCTTAAGAGGGGCCGCTGGGGCCAACGTCCTGACTTTC,CASSLRGAAGANVLTF
TRBJ2-3,once,TRBV6-2/TRBV6-3,-,TGTGCCAGCAGTTGGAACGTAAAGAGCACAGATACGCAGTATTTT,CASSWNVKSTDTQYF